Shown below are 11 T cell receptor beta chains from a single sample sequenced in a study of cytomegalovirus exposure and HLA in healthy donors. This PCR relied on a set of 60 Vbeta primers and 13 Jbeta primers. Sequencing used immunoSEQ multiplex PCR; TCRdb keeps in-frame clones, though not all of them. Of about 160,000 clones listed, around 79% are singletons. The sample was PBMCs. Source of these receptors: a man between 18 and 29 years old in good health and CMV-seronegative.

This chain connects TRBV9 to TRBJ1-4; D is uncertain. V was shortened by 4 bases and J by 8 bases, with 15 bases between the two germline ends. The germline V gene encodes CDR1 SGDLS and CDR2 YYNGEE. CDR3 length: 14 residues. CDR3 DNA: TGTGCCAGCAGCCCCCAGGTGCGCGAGGAAAAACTGTTTTTT. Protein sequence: CASSPQVREEKLFF.

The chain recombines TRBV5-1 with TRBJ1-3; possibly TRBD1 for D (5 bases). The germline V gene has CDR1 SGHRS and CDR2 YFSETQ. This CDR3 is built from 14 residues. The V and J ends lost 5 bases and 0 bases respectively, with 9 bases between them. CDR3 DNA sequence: TGCGCCAGCAGTGGTGGGGCCTCTGGAAACACCATATATTTT. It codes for CASSGGASGNTIYF.

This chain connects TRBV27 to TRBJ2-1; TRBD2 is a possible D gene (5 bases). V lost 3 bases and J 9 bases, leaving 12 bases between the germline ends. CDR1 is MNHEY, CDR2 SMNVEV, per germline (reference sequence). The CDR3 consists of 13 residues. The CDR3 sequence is CASSLSIEGEQFF. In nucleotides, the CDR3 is TGTGCCAGCAGTTTGTCCATAGAGGGTGAGCAGTTCTTC.

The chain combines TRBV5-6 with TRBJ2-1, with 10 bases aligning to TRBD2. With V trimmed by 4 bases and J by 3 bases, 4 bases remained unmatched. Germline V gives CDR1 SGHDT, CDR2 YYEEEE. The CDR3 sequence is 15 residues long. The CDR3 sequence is CASSDLAGDYNEQFF. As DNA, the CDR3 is TGTGCCAGCAGCGACCTAGCGGGGGACTACAATGAGCAGTTCTTC.

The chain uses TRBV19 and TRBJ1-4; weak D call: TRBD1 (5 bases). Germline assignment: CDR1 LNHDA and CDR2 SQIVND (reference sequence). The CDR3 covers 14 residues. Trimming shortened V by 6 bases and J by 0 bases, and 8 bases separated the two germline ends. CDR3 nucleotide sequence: TGTGCCAGTAGCGGACAAGCAACTAATGAAAAACTGTTTTTT. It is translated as CASSGQATNEKLFF.

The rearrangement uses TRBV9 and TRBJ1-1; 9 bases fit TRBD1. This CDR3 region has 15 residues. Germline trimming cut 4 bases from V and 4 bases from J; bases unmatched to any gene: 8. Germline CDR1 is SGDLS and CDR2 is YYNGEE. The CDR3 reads CASSPTGTGSTEAFF. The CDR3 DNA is TGTGCCAGCAGCCCCACCGGGACAGGGAGCACTGAAGCTTTCTTT. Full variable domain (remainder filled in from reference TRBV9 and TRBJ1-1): DSGVTQTPKHLITATGQRVTLRCSPRSGDLSVYWYQQSLDQGLQFLIQYYNGEERAKGNILERFSAQQFPDLHSELNLSSLELGDSALYFCASSPTGTGSTEAFFGQGTRLTVV.

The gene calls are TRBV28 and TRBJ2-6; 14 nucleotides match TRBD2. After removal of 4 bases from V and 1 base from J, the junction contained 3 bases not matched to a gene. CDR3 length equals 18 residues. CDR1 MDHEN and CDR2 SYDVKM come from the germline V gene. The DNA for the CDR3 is TGTGCCAGCAGTTCGGGACTAGCGGGAGATTCTGGGGCCAACGTCCTGACTTTC. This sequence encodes CASSSGLAGDSGANVLTF. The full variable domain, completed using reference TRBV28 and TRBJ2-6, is DVKVTQSSRYLVKRTGEKVFLECVQDMDHENMFWYRQDPGLGLRLIYFSYDVKMKEKGDIPEGYSVSREKKERFSLILESASTNQTSMYLCASSSGLAGDSGANVLTFGAGSRLTVL.

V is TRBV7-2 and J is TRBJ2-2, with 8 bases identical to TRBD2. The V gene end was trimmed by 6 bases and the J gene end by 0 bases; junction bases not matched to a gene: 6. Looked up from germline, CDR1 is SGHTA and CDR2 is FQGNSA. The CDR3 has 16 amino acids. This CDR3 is CASSPAGAANTGELFF. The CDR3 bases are TGTGCCAGCAGTCCAGCGGGGGCTGCGAACACCGGGGAGCTGTTTTTT.

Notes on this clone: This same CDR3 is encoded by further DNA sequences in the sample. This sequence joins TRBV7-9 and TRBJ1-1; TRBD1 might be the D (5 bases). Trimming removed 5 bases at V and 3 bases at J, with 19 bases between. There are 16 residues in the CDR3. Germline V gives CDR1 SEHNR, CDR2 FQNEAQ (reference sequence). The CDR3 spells CASSPGRGEGYTEAFF. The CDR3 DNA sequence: TGTGCCAGCAGCCCAGGGAGAGGGGAGGGGTACACTGAAGCTTTCTTT. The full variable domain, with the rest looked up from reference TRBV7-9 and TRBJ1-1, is DTGVSQNPRHKITKRGQNVTFRCDPISEHNRLYWYRQTLGQGPEFLTYFQNEAQLEKSRLLSDRFSAERPKGSFSTLEIQRTEQGDSAMYLCASSPGRGEGYTEAFFGQGTRLTVV.

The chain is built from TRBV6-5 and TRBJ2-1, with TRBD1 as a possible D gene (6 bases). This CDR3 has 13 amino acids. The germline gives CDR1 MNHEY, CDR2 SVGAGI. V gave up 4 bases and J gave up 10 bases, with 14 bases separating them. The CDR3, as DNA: TGTGCCAGCAGTTCCGGGGCCGGGACAGAGCAGTTCTTC. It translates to CASSSGAGTEQFF.

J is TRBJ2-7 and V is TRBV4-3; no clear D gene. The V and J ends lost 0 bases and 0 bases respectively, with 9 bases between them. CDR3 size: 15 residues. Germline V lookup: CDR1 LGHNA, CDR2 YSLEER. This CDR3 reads CASSQDRDNSYEQYF. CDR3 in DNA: TGCGCCAGCAGCCAAGATCGAGACAACTCCTACGAGCAGTACTTC.